The source of this T cell receptor (beta chain) is a study of cytomegalovirus exposure and HLA in healthy donors. The V and J ends lost 0 bases and 0 bases respectively, with 8 bases between them. Germline V gene data show CDR1 as GTSNPN and CDR2 as SVGIG (reference sequence). The CDR3 is made up of 15 amino acids. Use of 60 Vbeta and 13 Jbeta primers characterized the PCR. Profiled with immunoSEQ multiplex PCR; TCRdb holds only in-frame clones, not every one. The profile shows some 99,000 clones, around 77% of them singletons. As concerns this clone: Its antigen is not known.

Donors showed nominal health when sampled, although they likely had unrecorded immune exposures. Notes on the study in general: Generally TCR sequences proved uncommon, though certain public TCRs appeared in numerous donors. At a 0.05 false discovery rate, a later analysis found around 17,000 TCR beta sequences to be associated with HLA alleles.

The origin of this receptor is a female donor in good health and CMV-seronegative. This chain joins TRBV30 and TRBJ1-4; unclear D gene. What was sequenced was PBMCs. CDR3 sequence: CAWSVQIATNEKLFF. CDR3 coding DNA: TGTGCCTGGAGTGTACAGATCGCAACTAATGAAAAACTGTTTTTT.